The rows below give T cell receptor beta chains drawn from one sample of a study of blood T cell repertoires in COVID-19. The protocol was immunoSEQ multiplex PCR, while the TCRdb copy is restricted to in-frame clones and leaves out a portion. The sample gives 200,000 to 300,000 clones, about 91% of which show up once; 2.5% is in the top ten. Sequenced sample: PBMCs or T cells enriched from blood (not recorded which). These receptors were collected from a woman aged 35 to 49 with acute COVID-19. CDR3s include the opening cysteine and the closing phenylalanine or tryptophan. The D gene is left open where the match is weak. Size values are once, few and many counts, or a class for expanded clones, and some rows have none.

TRBV11-2,.,TRBJ2-1,.,CASSLEKGVAYNEQFF,TGTGCCAGCAGCTTAGAAAAGGGGGTGGCCTACAATGAGCAGTTCTTC
TRBV6-1,TRBD1,TRBJ1-3,.,CASSDRQGPGNTIYF,TGTGCCAGCAGTGATAGACAGGGCCCTGGAAACACCATATATTTT
TRBV27,.,TRBJ2-6,.,CASSLRYTGGGLSGANVLTF,TGTGCCAGCAGTTTAAGGTATACCGGGGGAGGCCTCTCTGGGGCCAACGTCCTGACTTTC
TRBV6-5,TRBD1,TRBJ1-3,once,CASSPRQGDTIYF,TGTGCCAGCAGTCCCCGACAGGGTGACACCATATATTTT
TRBV27,TRBD2,TRBJ2-1,.,CASSLAGVGNEQFF,TGTGCCAGCAGCCTAGCGGGAGTTGGAAATGAGCAGTTCTTC
TRBV5-4,.,TRBJ2-1,.,CASSLGGEVVHEQFF,TGTGCCAGCAGCTTGGGAGGGGAGGTTGTTCATGAGCAGTTCTTC
TRBV5-4,TRBD1,TRBJ2-6,.,CASRLEQGAPSGANVLTF,TGTGCCAGCAGACTTGAACAGGGGGCACCTTCTGGGGCCAACGTCCTGACTTTC
TRBV4-2,.,TRBJ1-4,.,CASSQGGFDEKLFF,TGTGCCAGCAGCCAGGGGGGTTTTGATGAAAAACTGTTTTTT
TRBV7-2,TRBD1,TRBJ2-5,.,CASSKDRGRTETQYF,TGTGCCAGCAGTAAGGACAGGGGGCGGACGGAGACCCAGTACTTC
TRBV27,TRBD2,TRBJ2-3,.,CASSPPGTSGRTQYF,TGTGCCAGCAGCCCCCCCGGGACTAGCGGGCGTACGCAGTATTTT
TRBV7-6,TRBD2,TRBJ2-5,.,CASSLSSGATETQYF,TGTGCCAGCAGCTTATCCAGCGGGGCAACAGAGACCCAGTACTTC
TRBV12-5,TRBD2,TRBJ2-1,.,CASGPGLSYNEQFF,TGTGCTAGTGGCCCGGGACTAAGCTACAATGAGCAGTTCTTC
TRBV2,.,TRBJ2-5,.,CASSLAAEETQYF,TGTGCCAGCAGTCTAGCAGCTGAAGAGACCCAGTACTTC
TRBV7-6,TRBD2,TRBJ2-7,.,CASSLGSRGGQDEQYF,TGTGCCAGCAGCTTAGGGTCACGGGGGGGCCAAGACGAGCAGTACTTC
TRBV10-3,.,TRBJ1-4,.,CATKETGNEKLFF,TGTGCCACAAAAGAGACGGGGAATGAAAAACTGTTTTTT
TRBV30,TRBD1,TRBJ1-5,.,CAGGTGGNQPQHF,TGTGCCGGAGGGACAGGGGGCAATCAGCCCCAGCATTTT
TRBV27,.,TRBJ1-6,.,CASSFAGHSPLHF,TGTGCCAGCAGTTTCGCAGGCCATTCACCCCTCCACTTT
TRBV7-8,.,TRBJ2-1,.,CASSEPGTYNEQFF,TGTGCCAGCAGCGAGCCCGGGACCTACAATGAGCAGTTCTTC
TRBV10-1,TRBD2,TRBJ2-1,.,CASSESASGTYNEQFF,TGCGCCAGCAGTGAGTCTGCTAGCGGGACCTACAATGAGCAGTTCTTC
TRBV5-4,TRBD2,TRBJ2-5,.,CASSYPGGPLETQYF,TGTGCCAGCAGCTACCCGGGGGGGCCCCTTGAGACCCAGTACTTC
TRBV18,TRBD1,TRBJ1-6,.,CASSPGTDSPLHF,TGTGCCAGCTCCCCCGGGACAGATTCACCCCTCCACTTT
TRBV18,.,TRBJ1-2,.,CASSVGQGYSTNYGYTF,TGTGCCAGCTCCGTCGGTCAGGGATACTCTACTAACTATGGCTACACCTTC
TRBV19,TRBD1,TRBJ1-6,.,CASSDRGHNSPLHF,TGTGCCAGTAGCGACAGGGGGCACAATTCACCCCTCCACTTT
TRBV27,.,TRBJ2-1,.,CASRDSSSYNEQFF,TGTGCCAGCAGAGACAGCAGCTCCTACAATGAGCAGTTCTTC